The following is a T cell receptor beta chain sequence with its context. The germline CDR1 and CDR2 sequences are MNHEY and SVGAGI. V lost 5 bases, J lost 8 bases, and 12 bases lay in between. CDR3 length: 12 residues. The sample originates from a study of blood T cell repertoires in COVID-19. Measured with immunoSEQ multiplex PCR; TCRdb has only the in-frame clones, and not every one. Among around 300,000 clones listed, roughly 90% were seen once. The sample comprised PBMCs or T cells enriched from blood (not recorded which). This chain links TRBV6-5 with TRBJ1-1; D uncertain. This clonotype originated in a woman between 18 and 29 years old with acute COVID-19. In DNA, the CDR3 is TGTGCCAGCAGTCCGAGTGGGCGAGAAGCTTTCTTT. It yields the protein CASSPSGREAFF.